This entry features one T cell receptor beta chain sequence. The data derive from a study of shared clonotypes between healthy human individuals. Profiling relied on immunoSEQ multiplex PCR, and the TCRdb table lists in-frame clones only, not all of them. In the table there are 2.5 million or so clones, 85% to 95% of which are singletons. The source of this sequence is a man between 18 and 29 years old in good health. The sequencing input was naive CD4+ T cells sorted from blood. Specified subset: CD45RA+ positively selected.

The CDR3 coding sequence is TGCGCCAGCAGGTTGCAGGCTAGTAACGATGAGCAGTTCTTC. Translation: CASRLQASNDEQFF. This chain connects TRBV5-1 to TRBJ2-1; D gene unclear. The germline CDR1 and CDR2 sequences are SGHRS and YFSETQ. V was pared by 5 bases and J by 8 bases, with 17 bases between. This CDR3 contains 14 residues.